This record concerns one T cell receptor beta chain sequence. The antigen is unknown. PCR used 60 Vbeta primers and 13 Jbeta primers. The data were produced by immunoSEQ multiplex PCR, yet TCRdb's version contains in-frame clones alone and is incomplete. The listing records almost 35,000 clones. The data were taken from a study of cytomegalovirus exposure and HLA in healthy donors. This CDR3 is 14 amino acids long. Trimming cost V 8 bases and J 3 bases, with 15 bases left between them. CDR1 SGHRS and CDR2 YFSETQ come from the germline V gene. Study-level points and caveats: Based on reports, TCR beta sequences accurately predicted HLA-A and HLA-B alleles for most subjects.

What was sequenced was PBMCs. The J gene is TRBJ2-1, the V gene TRBV5-1, with a possible D match to TRBD2 (6 bases). This TCR was recovered from a middle-aged woman in good health and CMV-seropositive. DNA for the CDR3: TGCGCCAGTGGGGGGTCGGGGGTCTACAATGAGCAGTTCTTC. Translation gives CASGGSGVYNEQFF.